This T cell receptor beta chain was observed in a study of shared clonotypes between healthy human individuals. Study background: Every donor yielded three CD4 naive, three CD4 memory, two CD8 naive and one CD8 memory plate.

Data came from immunoSEQ multiplex PCR; TCRdb stores just in-frame clones and leaves some out. The sample lists some 2.3 million clones, 93% occurring once. Only Caucasian adults living in Nashville, Tennessee made up the donor group. CD4+ cells yielded CD45RA+ naive and CD45RA-negative memory subsets. This clone was seen just once. This CDR3 is 15 amino acids long. With V trimmed by 2 bases and J by 1 base, 2 bases remained unmatched. Germline V gives CDR1 SEHNR, CDR2 FQNEAQ (reference sequence). V and J are TRBV7-9 and TRBJ2-7, with 10 bases matching TRBD1. The receptor comes from a man in his late teens or twenties in good health. Some clones in this sample may be carry-over from other donors' samples. Sequencing was carried out using naive CD4+ T cells from PBMCs. This sample's subset: CD45RA+ positively selected. The CDR3 protein is CASSLLDRGSYEQYF. The CDR3, as DNA: TGTGCCAGCAGCTTATTGGACAGGGGGTCCTACGAGCAGTACTTC.